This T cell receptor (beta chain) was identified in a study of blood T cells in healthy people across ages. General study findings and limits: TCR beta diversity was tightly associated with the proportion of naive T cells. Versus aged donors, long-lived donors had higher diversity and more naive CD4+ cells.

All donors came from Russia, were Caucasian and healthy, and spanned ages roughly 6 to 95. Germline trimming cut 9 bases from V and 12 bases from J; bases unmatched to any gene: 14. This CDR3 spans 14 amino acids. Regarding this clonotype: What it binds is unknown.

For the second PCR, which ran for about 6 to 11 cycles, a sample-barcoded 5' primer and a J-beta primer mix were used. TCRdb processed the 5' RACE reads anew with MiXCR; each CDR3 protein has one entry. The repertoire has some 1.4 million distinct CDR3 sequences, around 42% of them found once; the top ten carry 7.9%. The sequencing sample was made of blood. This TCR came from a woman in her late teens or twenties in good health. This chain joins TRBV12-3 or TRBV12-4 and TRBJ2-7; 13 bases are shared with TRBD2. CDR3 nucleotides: TGTGCCAGTACTACCGGGACTAGCGGGGCGCATAGGTACTTC. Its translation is CASTTGTSGAHRYF.